Shown below are 6 T cell receptor beta chains from a single sample sequenced in a study of STAT5B mutations in CD4+ large granular lymphocyte leukemia. This table comes from immunoSEQ multiplex PCR, and its TCRdb copy is limited to in-frame clones, with some not included. This table has just over 40,000 clones, roughly 80% appearing once. Sequenced input: CD4+ T cells from blood buffy coats. These receptors all come from a human donor in good health.

The V call is TRBV5-4, the J call TRBJ1-1; perhaps TRBD1 as D (5 bases). Germline CDR1 is SGHNT and CDR2 is YYREEE (reference sequence). With 0 bases removed from V and 6 bases from J, the gap between germline ends came to 15 bases. The CDR3 covers 15 residues. The CDR3 region has the DNA TGTGCCAGCAGCTTGGTGGTCCCGGGGGGGTCTGAAGCTTTCTTT. Translation gives CASSLVVPGGSEAFF.

This sequence joins TRBV19 and TRBJ2-4, with 10 bases fitting TRBD2. Losses at the gene ends were 5 bases for V and 6 bases for J; bases not matched to a gene: 7. The CDR3 loop spans 15 amino acids. The germline V gene encodes CDR1 LNHDA and CDR2 SQIVND (reference sequence). The CDR3 bases are TGTGCCAGTAGTCTCCGGACTAGCGGTGGAAACATTCAGTACTTC. Translation gives CASSLRTSGGNIQYF.

Comments on this clone: Other nucleotide sequences from this sample produce the same CDR3. The chain employs TRBV19 and TRBJ1-2; D is possibly TRBD1 (5 bases). Between the trimmed V and J ends, which lost 3 bases and 1 base, there was a span of 12 bases. Looked up from germline, CDR1 is LNHDA and CDR2 is SQIVND (reference sequence). The CDR3 extends over 15 amino acids. The CDR3 bases are TGTGCCAGTAGTATCATACAGGACATTAACTATGGCTACACCTTC. This codes for CASSIIQDINYGYTF.

The V and J genes are TRBV11-1 and TRBJ2-1; unclear D gene. The ends were cut back, 3 bases at V and 6 bases at J, with 3 bases in the middle. Germline CDR1 reads SGHAT; CDR2 reads FQDESV (reference sequence). CDR3 length: 11 residues. As DNA, the CDR3 is TGTGCCAGCAGCTTTCGCAATGAGCAGTTCTTC. Translation: CASSFRNEQFF.

This chain uses TRBV7-6 with TRBJ2-5; TRBD2 is a possible D gene (5 bases). Germline CDR1 and CDR2: SGHVS and FNYEAQ. The CDR3 sequence is 14 residues long. This CDR3 reads CASGAAGSLETQYF. The CDR3 nucleotides are TGTGCTAGTGGTGCGGCGGGTTCGTTGGAGACCCAGTACTTC.

Points on this clone: Other DNA variants within this sample encode the same CDR3. The chain couples TRBV5-1 to TRBJ2-1; perhaps TRBD2 as D (6 bases). The germline gives CDR1 SGHRS, CDR2 YFSETQ. V lost 0 bases to trimming and J lost 0 bases, with 7 bases between them. The CDR3 loop spans 15 amino acids. CDR3 coding DNA: TGCGCCAGCAGCTTGGACGGGAGCTCCTACAATGAGCAGTTCTTC. Translating it yields CASSLDGSSYNEQFF.